This T cell receptor beta chain was identified during a study of blood T cell repertoires in COVID-19. Study background: Samples of COVID-19 (acute and convalescent) were obtained from the United States, Italy and Spain. PBMCs, B-cell-depleted T cells, or T cells provided the cDNA or gDNA that made up the material.

As handled by the study authors: Cell counts per sample came from amplifying reference gene primers. Sequencing was performed with immunoSEQ multiplex PCR; in TCRdb, only in-frame clones are kept and a portion is missing. That table gives V, J and clone size, and the DNA gave D and trimming. The sample includes approximately 83,000 clones, around four fifths of them seen just once. The clonotype originates from a man over 45 with acute or convalescent COVID-19. The sequencing input was peripheral blood.

The CDR3 DNA follows: TGTGCCAGTAGTATGGCATCCTCTGCCTCCACAGATACGCAGTATTTT. Translating gives CASSMASSASTDTQYF. The chain uses TRBV19 and TRBJ2-3; D remains unclear. From germline, CDR1 is LNHDA and CDR2 SQIVND (reference sequence). Trimming shortened V by 3 bases and J by 2 bases, and 15 bases separated the two germline ends. CDR3 length: 16 residues.